This TCR beta chain originates from a study of regulatory T cells in long-lasting Graves disease. Time point given: newly diagnosed GD, antithyroid drugs for less than 3 months. PBMC RNA was the source of the TCR library. V dropped 8 bases and J dropped 8 bases, with 13 bases sitting between them. This CDR3 contains 12 residues. Germline loops: CDR1 MDHEN, CDR2 SYDVKM. This clonotype was found many times. What it binds is unknown. Study findings and constraints: Samples came from peripheral blood alone, without thyroid tissue.

Through Arm-PCR of CDR3 regions and iRepertoire HTBI primers, TCR beta libraries were built. TCRdb redid the calling of the multiplex PCR reads with MiXCR, one entry per CDR3 protein. The table lists hundreds of thousands of distinct CDR3 sequences, over 15% of them singletons. The same data also contributed to another study, on T cells in Graves' hyperthyroidism and ophthalmopathy.

The chain is built from TRBV28 and TRBJ2-1; D possibly corresponds to TRBD1 (5 bases). The sequences come from peripheral blood mononuclear cells (PBMCs), collected at new diagnosis, from a patient treated with antithyroid drugs. This receptor was taken from a man aged 35-49 years with Graves disease. CDR3 residues: CASAWGRDEQFF. CDR3 in DNA: TGTGCCAGCGCCTGGGGCCGAGATGAGCAGTTCTTC.